The following is a T cell receptor beta chain sequence with its context. CDR1 is SQVTM, CDR2 ANQGSEA, per germline. The CDR3 runs to 13 residues. Trimming at V came to 7 bases and at J to 2 bases, leaving 5 bases not matched to a gene. Repertoires were generated with immunoSEQ multiplex PCR, while TCRdb's copy carries only in-frame clones and drops some. The table has tens of thousands of clones, 89% seen once. The data derive from a study of blood T cell repertoires in COVID-19. About the study: Spain, Italy and the United States supplied samples that represented acute and convalescent COVID-19.

Material for sequencing was peripheral blood. The sequence came from a woman aged 60-75 years with active COVID-19. The gene calls are TRBV29-1 and TRBJ1-1; the match to TRBD1 covers 9 bases. For the CDR3, the DNA is TGCAGCGGATTACAGGGGGCTAACACTGAAGCTTTCTTT. As protein: CSGLQGANTEAFF.